Listed here are 21 T cell receptor beta chains from one sample, sequenced in a study of T cells in Graves' hyperthyroidism and ophthalmopathy. The TCR beta CDR3 regions underwent amplification using RNA transcripts as the source. HTBI primers drove first-round RT-PCR of the TCR CDR3. TCRdb re-analysed the multiplex PCR reads in MiXCR, keeping a single row per CDR3 protein. This sample has roughly 420,000 distinct CDR3 sequences; about a sixth occur once, and the top ten carry roughly 7.4%. The specimen was blood. These TCRs come from a woman younger than 35 with Graves' hyperthyroidism.

V and J are TRBV5-1 and TRBJ2-1; TRBD2 agrees at 8 bases. Losses at the gene ends were 4 bases for V and 5 bases for J; bases not matched to a gene: 8. The germline CDR1 and CDR2 sequences are SGHRS and YFSETQ. There are 15 residues in the CDR3. In DNA, the CDR3 is TGCGCCAGCAGCCCCCCGGGGACTAGGCACAATGAGCAGTTCTTC. Translation gives CASSPPGTRHNEQFF.

This clonotype was recorded at least ten times. The chain couples TRBV20-1 to TRBJ1-2; D is perhaps TRBD1 (6 bases). Germline V CDR1 and CDR2: DFQATT, SNEGSKA (reference sequence). Trimming removed 5 bases from V and 5 bases from J, with 15 bases in between. The CDR3 is 13 amino acids. The CDR3 DNA sequence: TGCAGTGCTCAACAGGGCAGCCTGTATGGCTACACCTTC. Translated: CSAQQGSLYGYTF.

This clonotype showed up many times. The chain uses TRBV12-3 or TRBV12-4 and TRBJ1-1, with 9 bases aligning to TRBD1. The CDR3 sequence is 15 residues long. The ends lost 5 bases at V and 1 base at J; junction bases unmatched: 5. CDR3 amino acids: CASSPQGQGNTEAFF. The CDR3, as DNA: TGTGCCAGCAGTCCCCAGGGACAGGGGAACACTGAAGCTTTCTTT.

V usage is TRBV6-1 and J usage is TRBJ1-5; 8 positions match TRBD1. J was trimmed by 4 bases and V by 8 bases; bases with no gene match: 4. The CDR3 extends over 13 amino acids. The germline V gene encodes CDR1 MNHNS and CDR2 SASEGT. The CDR3: CASGQGGNQPQHF. CDR3 coding DNA: TGTGCCAGCGGACAGGGTGGGAATCAGCCCCAGCATTTT.

The chain is built from TRBV18 and TRBJ2-7; 8 nucleotides line up with TRBD1. Per germline, CDR1 KGHSH and CDR2 LQKENI. The CDR3 runs to 17 residues. V was clipped by 3 bases and J by 0 bases; unmatched bases: 10. In DNA form, the CDR3 reads TGTGCCAGCTCACCTACGCAGGGGGCGGCGAGCTCCTACGAGCAGTACTTC. Encoded protein: CASSPTQGAASSYEQYF.

About this clonotype itself: A read error may explain this, as a much larger clone is one base away. The chain joins TRBV3-1 to TRBJ2-1; D not certain. The CDR3 has 13 residues. V gave up 0 bases and J gave up 10 bases, with 10 bases separating them. CDR1 LGHDT and CDR2 YNNKEL come from the germline V gene (reference sequence). In DNA, the CDR3 is TGTGCCAGCAGCCAAGACCGGCTGGTCGAGCAGTTCTTC. Protein product: CASSQDRLVEQFF.

This chain connects TRBV6-1 to TRBJ2-1; D is unresolved. V lost 2 bases to trimming and J lost 3 bases, with 11 bases between them. Germline V gene data show CDR1 as MNHNS and CDR2 as SASEGT. The CDR3 is 15 amino acids. CDR3 protein: CASSERLGNYNEQFF. CDR3 DNA sequence: TGTGCCAGCAGTGAAAGGTTGGGCAACTACAATGAGCAGTTCTTC.

This clonotype was observed at least ten times. The J gene is TRBJ2-1, the V gene TRBV28; a weak D match, TRBD2 (6 bases). This CDR3 is built from 13 residues. V was pared by 8 bases and J by 6 bases, with 14 bases between. Germline V gene lookup returns CDR1 MDHEN and CDR2 SYDVKM. This CDR3 reads CASQGGFSNEQFF. For the CDR3, the DNA is TGTGCCAGCCAGGGAGGATTCTCCAATGAGCAGTTCTTC.

This clonotype was detected ten times or more. V gene TRBV6-1 combines with J gene TRBJ1-6; D is perhaps TRBD1 (6 bases). The CDR3 totals 14 residues. V gave up 6 bases and J gave up 10 bases, with 16 bases separating them. The germline gives CDR1 MNHNS, CDR2 SASEGT. As DNA, the CDR3 is TGTGCCAGCAGACCCGAGGGGGGCGGGTCACCCCTCCACTTT. Translated, it gives CASRPEGGGSPLHF.

This clonotype was counted at least ten times. CDR3 in amino acids: CASSLFRDNTEAFF. The CDR3 DNA reads as TGTGCCAGCAGTTTATTCAGGGATAACACTGAAGCTTTCTTT. This chain uses TRBV28 with TRBJ1-1; the D gene is possibly TRBD1 (5 bases). Germline CDR1 is MDHEN and CDR2 is SYDVKM. V lost 1 base to trimming and J lost 2 bases, with 8 bases between them. CDR3 length: 14 residues.

The V and J genes are TRBV9 and TRBJ2-7; D may be TRBD1 or TRBD2 (5 bases each). The CDR3 sequence is 16 residues long. Trimming pared 0 bases from V and 2 bases from J, leaving 15 bases between. Germline CDR1 is SGDLS and CDR2 is YYNGEE. CDR3 in DNA: TGTGCCAGCAGCGTAGGCGCAAGGGACCCACCCTACGAGCAGTACTTC. This sequence encodes CASSVGARDPPYEQYF.

This clonotype was seen at least ten times. The V gene is TRBV14, the J gene TRBJ2-7, with D perhaps TRBD1 (5 bases). Germline CDR1 and CDR2: SGHDN and FVKESK. The CDR3 is 14 amino acids. V was trimmed by 0 bases and J by 3 bases, leaving 9 bases between them. The CDR3 protein is CASSQDVRVYEQYF. CDR3 DNA sequence: TGTGCCAGCAGCCAAGATGTCAGGGTCTACGAGCAGTACTTC.

The chain combines TRBV29-1 with TRBJ1-2, with D perhaps matching TRBD1 (5 bases). Between the trimmed V and J ends, which lost 3 bases and 8 bases, there was a span of 10 bases. This CDR3 comprises 11 residues. Germline V gene lookup returns CDR1 SQVTM and CDR2 ANQGSEA. The CDR3 sequence is CSVDLGGGYTF. The CDR3 DNA reads TGCAGCGTTGATCTCGGGGGGGGCTACACCTTC.

The V and J genes are TRBV12-3 or TRBV12-4 and TRBJ2-1; 8 nucleotides align to TRBD1. The CDR3 spans 16 residues. The trim removed 1 base at V and 10 bases at J, leaving 12 bases unmatched. CDR3 amino acids: CASSLDGQGSLSEQFF. The CDR3 coding sequence is TGTGCCAGCAGTTTAGACGGACAGGGTTCGTTGAGCGAGCAGTTCTTC.

V and J are TRBV9 and TRBJ2-6; D is perhaps TRBD2 (5 bases). Per the germline V gene, CDR1 is SGDLS and CDR2 is YYNGEE. The V gene lost 4 bases and the J gene lost 2 bases, with 10 bases spanning the gap. CDR3 size: 15 residues. The CDR3 nucleotides are TGTGCCAGCAGCCGAGAGGGCGCTGGGGCCAACGTCCTGACTTTC. Amino acid sequence: CASSREGAGANVLTF.

This chain links TRBV25-1 with TRBJ1-6; 9 bases match TRBD1. V lost 6 bases, J lost 3 bases, and 0 bases stayed unmatched. The CDR3 contains 14 residues. The germline CDR1 and CDR2 sequences are MGHDK and SYGVNS. CDR3 amino acids: CASRTGGYNSPLHF. The CDR3 coding sequence is TGTGCCAGCAGGACAGGGGGCTATAATTCACCCCTCCACTTT. The full variable domain, its missing parts supplied by reference TRBV25-1 and TRBJ1-6, is EADIYQTPRYLVIGTGKKITLECSQTMGHDKMYWYQQDPGMELHLIHYSYGVNSTEKGDLSSESTVSRIRTEHFPLTLESARPSHTSQYLCASRTGGYNSPLHFGNGTRLTVT.

This clonotype was counted many times. The rearrangement joins TRBV5-1 to TRBJ2-7; 8 bases fit TRBD1. CDR1 is SGHRS, CDR2 YFSETQ, per germline. V shed 4 bases, J shed 7 bases, and the junction held 13 bases outside the gene matches. This CDR3 contains 15 residues. The chain's CDR3 is CASSTPGQALREQYF. CDR3 bases: TGCGCCAGCAGCACACCGGGACAGGCCTTGAGGGAGCAGTACTTC.

This clonotype has just a few counts. Compared with germline, one end of the junction differs, possibly owing to a read error. The genes are TRBV6-1 and TRBJ2-1, with a weak D call TRBD2 (6 bases). CDR3 size: 15 residues. Per the germline V gene, CDR1 is MNHNS and CDR2 is SASEGT. The DNA of the CDR3 is TGTGCCAGCAGGGAAGACTGGAGGGGAATCGGGGAGCAGTTCTTC. Translation: CASREDWRGIGEQFF.

This clonotype was counted many times. This rearrangement joins TRBV10-3 to TRBJ2-1, with D hard to call. Trimming stripped 10 bases from V and 0 bases from J, with 7 bases between. CDR3 size: 12 residues. CDR1 is ENHRY and CDR2 is SYGVKD in the germline V gene. The chain's CDR3 is CATLSSYNEQFF. The CDR3 DNA follows: TGTGCCACCCTAAGCTCCTACAATGAGCAGTTCTTC.

This clonotype came up many times. The chain has TRBV6-1 and TRBJ1-2; a weak D match, TRBD1 (6 bases). V shed 8 bases and J shed 1 base, with 14 bases lying between them. CDR3 length: 14 residues. Germline values: CDR1 MNHNS, CDR2 SASEGT. In DNA, the CDR3 is TGTGCCAGCTCGGTCTCGGACAGTAACTATGGCTACACCTTC. Its protein product is CASSVSDSNYGYTF.

The sample holds many counts of this clonotype. The rearrangement links TRBV9 to TRBJ2-1, with D perhaps TRBD1 (6 bases). The V gene lost 0 bases and the J gene lost 8 bases, with 12 bases spanning the gap. This CDR3 is 14 amino acids long. Per the germline V gene, CDR1 is SGDLS and CDR2 is YYNGEE. This CDR3 reads CASSVDRVVHEQFF. The CDR3 DNA follows: TGTGCCAGCAGCGTAGACAGGGTGGTCCATGAGCAGTTCTTC.